This T cell receptor beta chain was captured by sequencing in a study of blood T cell repertoires in COVID-19. Overall study context: Some COVID-19 samples were acute and others convalescent; all came from the United States, Italy and Spain.

As processed by the authors: Estimation of nucleated cell counts was performed using reference gene primer amplification. Generated by immunoSEQ multiplex PCR, the TCRdb table keeps only in-frame clones and is missing some. V and J calls and clone size come straight from that table; D and trimming were deduced from the DNA. The repertoire consists of around 250,000 clones, with approximately 85% occurring once and the leading ten covering about 0.65%. The CDR3 extends over 16 amino acids. The V gene lost 4 bases and the J gene lost 7 bases, with 24 bases spanning the gap. Looked up from germline, CDR1 is SGDLS and CDR2 is YYNGEE.

The chain recombines TRBV9 with TRBJ2-7; TRBD1 is a possible D gene (6 bases). The receptor was isolated from a human donor in a cohort sampled during active COVID-19. The specimen sequenced was peripheral blood. CDR3 nucleotides: TGTGCCAGCAGCTTAGGTCCAACGACAGGACCTTGGGAGCAGTACTTC. This translates into CASSLGPTTGPWEQYF.